The 8 T cell receptor beta chains presented below share a single source sample, sequenced in a study of T cells in Graves' hyperthyroidism and ophthalmopathy. Researchers took RNA transcripts and amplified the TCR beta CDR3 regions from them. The HTBI primer set drove a first-round RT-PCR of the TCR CDR3. TCRdb recomputed calls from the multiplex PCR reads with MiXCR, one row per CDR3 protein. The sample has more than 350,000 distinct CDR3 sequences, about 14% seen once. Source material: blood. The receptor set was obtained from a woman under 40 with Graves' ophthalmopathy.

A few counts support this clonotype. The rearrangement uses TRBV29-1 and TRBJ2-5; D tentatively fits TRBD1 or TRBD2 (5 bases each). The CDR3 totals 13 residues. CDR1 and CDR2 (germline): SQVTM, ANQGSEA. The V end was cut by 4 bases, the J end by 5 bases, with 14 bases between. DNA for the CDR3: TGCAGCGTTGGGGGACGACTTTCGGAGACCCAGTACTTC. Residues: CSVGGRLSETQYF. The full variable domain, with the rest looked up from reference TRBV29-1 and TRBJ2-5, is SAVISQKPSRDICQRGTSLTIQCQVDSQVTMMFWYRQQPGQSLTLIATANQGSEATYESGFVIDKFPISRPNLTFSTLTVSNMSPEDSSIYLCSVGGRLSETQYFGPGTRLLVL.

CDR3 nucleotide sequence: TGTGCCAGCAGCCAAGAGGCGGGGAAAGCTTTCTTT. Residues: CASSQEAGKAFF. The rearrangement links TRBV3-1 to TRBJ1-1, with D hard to call. CDR1 is LGHDT, CDR2 YNNKEL, per germline (reference sequence). The CDR3 has 12 residues. V was trimmed by 0 bases and J by 9 bases, leaving 8 bases between them. Combining the CDR3 with reference TRBV3-1 and TRBJ1-1 gives the whole variable domain DTAVSQTPKYLVTQMGNDKSIKCEQNLGHDTMYWYKQDSKKFLKIMFSYNNKELIINETVPNRFSPKSPDKAHLNLHINSLELGDSAVYFCASSQEAGKAFFGQGTRLTVV.

This clonotype occurred many times. The rearrangement joins TRBV12-3 or TRBV12-4 to TRBJ2-7; D tentatively fits TRBD1 or TRBD2 (7 bases each). This CDR3 contains 17 residues. V lost 7 bases to trimming and J lost 3 bases, with 25 bases between them. CDR3 nucleotides: TGTGCCAGCAAGGCCAGGGGGGGGAGGGAGGGGTTCTACGAGCAGTACTTC. Translating gives CASKARGGREGFYEQYF.

The sample holds many counts of this clonotype. The rearrangement links TRBV7-8 to TRBJ2-1, with D hard to call. Germline CDR1 and CDR2: SGHVS and FQNEAQ. The CDR3 has 13 residues. The germline V and J ends were trimmed by 5 bases and 2 bases, with 7 bases remaining between them. The CDR3 sequence is CASSPLTYNEQFF. The CDR3 nucleotides are TGTGCCAGCAGCCCGCTAACCTACAATGAGCAGTTCTTC.

This clonotype showed up many times. The chain carries TRBV2 and TRBJ2-4, with 9 positions matching TRBD1. After removal of 6 bases from V and 3 bases from J, the junction contained 9 bases not matched to a gene. The CDR3 is made up of 16 amino acids. Germline V gene data show CDR1 as SNHLY and CDR2 as FYNNEI. In DNA, the CDR3 is TGTGCCAGCAGGCCGGGGACAGGGACACTCAAAAACATTCAGTACTTC. This gives the protein CASRPGTGTLKNIQYF.

This clonotype was seen ten or more times. This rearrangement joins TRBV20-1 to TRBJ1-2; 7 bases agree with TRBD1. CDR1 DFQATT and CDR2 SNEGSKA come from the germline V gene (reference sequence). The CDR3 consists of 13 residues. Trimming at V came to 4 bases and at J to 8 bases, leaving 10 bases not matched to a gene. The CDR3 here is CSATAGGDRGYTF. For the CDR3, the DNA is TGCAGTGCTACAGCAGGGGGTGACCGCGGCTACACCTTC.

Ten or more counts support this clonotype. CDR3 region: CATSRDLRDTEFPDNYGYTF. CDR3 coding DNA: TGTGCCACCAGCAGAGATCTTCGGGACACAGAGTTTCCCGACAACTATGGCTACACCTTC. The chain uses TRBV15 and TRBJ1-2, with D perhaps TRBD1 (6 bases). The CDR3 is 20 amino acids. V shed 0 bases and J shed 2 bases, with 25 bases lying between them. CDR1 LNHNV and CDR2 YYDKDF come from the germline V gene (reference sequence).

This clonotype has more than one count but fewer than ten. V is TRBV27 and J is TRBJ2-2; D is unclear. Germline CDR1 and CDR2: MNHEY and SMNVEV (reference sequence). The V end was cut by 0 bases, the J end by 6 bases, with 2 bases between. The CDR3 is 12 residues long. The CDR3 loop is CASSLSAGELFF. The CDR3 DNA sequence: TGTGCCAGCAGTTTATCTGCCGGGGAGCTGTTTTTT.